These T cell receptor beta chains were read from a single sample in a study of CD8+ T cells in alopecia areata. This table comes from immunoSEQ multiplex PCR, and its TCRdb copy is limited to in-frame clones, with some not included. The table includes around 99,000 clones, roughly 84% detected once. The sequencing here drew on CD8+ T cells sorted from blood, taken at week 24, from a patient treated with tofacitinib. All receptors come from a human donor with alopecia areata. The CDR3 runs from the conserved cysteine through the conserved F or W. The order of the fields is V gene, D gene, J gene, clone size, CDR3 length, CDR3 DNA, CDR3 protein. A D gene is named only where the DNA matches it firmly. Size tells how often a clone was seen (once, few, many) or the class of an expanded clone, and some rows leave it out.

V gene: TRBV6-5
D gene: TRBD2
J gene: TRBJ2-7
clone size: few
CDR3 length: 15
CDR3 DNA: TGTGCCAGCAGTTACTCCGGGGGGGGTAGGAACGAGCAGTACTTC
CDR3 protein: CASSYSGGGRNEQYF

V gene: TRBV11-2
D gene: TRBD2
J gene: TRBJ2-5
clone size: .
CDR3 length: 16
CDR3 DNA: TGTGCCAGCAGCTTCGGGCTAGCGGGGTACCAAGAGACCCAGTACTTC
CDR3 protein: CASSFGLAGYQETQYF

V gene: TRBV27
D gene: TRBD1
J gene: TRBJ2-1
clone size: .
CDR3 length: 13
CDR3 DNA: TGTGCCAGCAGCTGGTCAGGGGGTGATGAGCAGTTCTTC
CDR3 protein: CASSWSGGDEQFF

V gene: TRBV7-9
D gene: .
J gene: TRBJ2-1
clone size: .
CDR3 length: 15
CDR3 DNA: TGTGCCAGCAGCTTAGCGAGACAGGAGTACAATGAGCAGTTCTTC
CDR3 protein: CASSLARQEYNEQFF

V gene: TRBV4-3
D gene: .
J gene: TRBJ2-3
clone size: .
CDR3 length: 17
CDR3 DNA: TGCGCCAGCAGCCAAGAACTACCCGGAACTAGCACAGATACGCAGTATTTT
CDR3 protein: CASSQELPGTSTDTQYF

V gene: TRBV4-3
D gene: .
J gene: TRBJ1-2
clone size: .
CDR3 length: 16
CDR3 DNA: TGCGCCAGCAGCCAAGGGATTGCAGGGGCGTACTATGGCTACACCTTC
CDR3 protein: CASSQGIAGAYYGYTF

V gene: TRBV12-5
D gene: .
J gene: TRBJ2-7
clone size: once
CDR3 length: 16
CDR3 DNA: TGTGCTAGTGGTTTGTCGGTGACCCAGCTCTTCTACGAGCAGTACTTC
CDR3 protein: CASGLSVTQLFYEQYF

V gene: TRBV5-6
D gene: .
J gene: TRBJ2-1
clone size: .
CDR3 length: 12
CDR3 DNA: TGTGCCAGCAGCTTGGGTCCCAATGAGCAGTTCTTC
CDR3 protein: CASSLGPNEQFF

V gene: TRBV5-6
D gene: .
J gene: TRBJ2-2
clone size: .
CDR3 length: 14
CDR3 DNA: TGTGCCAGCAGCTTGGGACTGCTGGCCAGGGAGCTGTTTTTT
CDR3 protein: CASSLGLLARELFF

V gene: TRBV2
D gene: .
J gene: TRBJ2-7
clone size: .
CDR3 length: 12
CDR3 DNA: TGTGCCAGCAAGGGGTTTTCCTACGAGCAGTACTTC
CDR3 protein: CASKGFSYEQYF

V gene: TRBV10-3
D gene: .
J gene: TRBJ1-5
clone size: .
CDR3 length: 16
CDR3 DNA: TGTGCCATCAGTGAGTCGATAGGGGACCCCAATCAGCCCCAGCATTTT
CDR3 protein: CAISESIGDPNQPQHF

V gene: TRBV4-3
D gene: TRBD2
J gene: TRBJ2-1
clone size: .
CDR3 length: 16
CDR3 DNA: TGCGCCAGCAGCCAAGGGACTAGCGGGGTCTACAATGAGCAGTTCTTC
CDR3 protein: CASSQGTSGVYNEQFF

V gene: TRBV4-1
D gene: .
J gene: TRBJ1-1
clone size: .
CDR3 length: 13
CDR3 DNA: TGCGCCAGCAGCCAAACGGTGGGCACTGAAGCTTTCTTT
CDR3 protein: CASSQTVGTEAFF

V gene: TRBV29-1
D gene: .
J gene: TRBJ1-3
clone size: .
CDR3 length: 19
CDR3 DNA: TGCAGCGTTGAAGATCAGGGGACACCAAGGGACAAGTCTGGAAACACCATATATTTT
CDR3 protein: CSVEDQGTPRDKSGNTIYF

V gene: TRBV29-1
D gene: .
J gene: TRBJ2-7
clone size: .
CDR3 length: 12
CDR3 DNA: TGCAGCGTTGAAGGGACCCTTAACGAGCAGTACTTC
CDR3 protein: CSVEGTLNEQYF

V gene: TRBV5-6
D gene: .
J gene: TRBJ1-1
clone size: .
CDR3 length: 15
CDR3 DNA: TGTGCCAGCAGCTGGTCCTTCCGGGGGGACACTGAAGCTTTCTTT
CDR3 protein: CASSWSFRGDTEAFF

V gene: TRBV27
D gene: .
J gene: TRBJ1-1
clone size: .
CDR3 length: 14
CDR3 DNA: TGTGCCAGCAGTTTACTGGGATCGAACACTGAAGCTTTCTTT
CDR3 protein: CASSLLGSNTEAFF

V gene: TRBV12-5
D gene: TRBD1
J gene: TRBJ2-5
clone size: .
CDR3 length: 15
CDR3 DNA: TGTGCTAGTGGTTTGGCCGGGACAGGGAAAGAGACCCAGTACTTC
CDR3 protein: CASGLAGTGKETQYF

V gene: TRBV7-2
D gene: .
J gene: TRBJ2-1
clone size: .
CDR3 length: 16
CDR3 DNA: TGTGCCAGCAGGCAAGAGACGGGGCCCCCCCACAATGAGCAGTTCTTC
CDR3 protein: CASRQETGPPHNEQFF

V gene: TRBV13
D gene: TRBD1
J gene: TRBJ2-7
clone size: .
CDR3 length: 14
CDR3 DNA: TGTGCCAGCAGCCGGGGACAGGGGAGCTACGAGCAGTACTTC
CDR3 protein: CASSRGQGSYEQYF

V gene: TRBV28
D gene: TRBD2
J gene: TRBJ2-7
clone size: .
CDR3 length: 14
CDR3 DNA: TGTGCCAGCCAATCCGGGACTAGCAGCGACGAGCAGTACTTC
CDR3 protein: CASQSGTSSDEQYF

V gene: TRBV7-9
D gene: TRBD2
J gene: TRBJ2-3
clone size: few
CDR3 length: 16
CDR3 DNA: TGTGCCAGCAGCAAAACTAGCGGGGGGGCGAAAGATACGCAGTATTTT
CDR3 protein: CASSKTSGGAKDTQYF

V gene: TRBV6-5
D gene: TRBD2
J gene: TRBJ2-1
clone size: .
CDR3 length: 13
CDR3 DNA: TGTGCCAGCAGTTATCACCGCGGGGGGGAGGTGTTCTTC
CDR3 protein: CASSYHRGGEVFF

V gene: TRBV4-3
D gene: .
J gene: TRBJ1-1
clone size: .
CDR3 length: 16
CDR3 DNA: TGCGCCAGCAGCCAAGTCGGGGGCCTAATGAACACTGAAGCTTTCTTT
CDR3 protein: CASSQVGGLMNTEAFF

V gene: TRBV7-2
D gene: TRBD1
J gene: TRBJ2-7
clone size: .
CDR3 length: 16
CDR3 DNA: TGTGCCAGCAGCTTCACTCCTACAGGGGCCATCTACGAGCAGTACTTC
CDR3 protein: CASSFTPTGAIYEQYF

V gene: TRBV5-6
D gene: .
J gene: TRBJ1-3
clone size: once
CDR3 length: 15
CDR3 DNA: TGTGCCAGCAGCTTACGGACAGCCACCTACCGCACCATATATTTT
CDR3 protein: CASSLRTATYRTIYF

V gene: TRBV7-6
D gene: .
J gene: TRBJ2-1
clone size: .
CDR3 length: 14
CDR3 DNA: TGTGCCAGCAGCCCCCAACGGAGGGGACATGAGCAGTTCTTC
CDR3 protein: CASSPQRRGHEQFF

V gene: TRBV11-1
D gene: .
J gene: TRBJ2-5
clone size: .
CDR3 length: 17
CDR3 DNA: TGTGCCAGCAGCCCTCGTCGGGCTAACCCCCATCCAGAGACCCAGTACTTC
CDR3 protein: CASSPRRANPHPETQYF

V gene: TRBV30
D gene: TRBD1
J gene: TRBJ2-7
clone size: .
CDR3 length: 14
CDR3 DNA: TGTGCCTGGAGCACCGGGACAGGCTCCTACGAGCAGTACTTC
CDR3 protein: CAWSTGTGSYEQYF

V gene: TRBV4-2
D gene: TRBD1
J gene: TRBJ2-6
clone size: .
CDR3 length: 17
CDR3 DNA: TGTGCCAGCAGTACAGGACAGGGAAACTCTGGGGCCAACGTCCTGACTTTC
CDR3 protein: CASSTGQGNSGANVLTF

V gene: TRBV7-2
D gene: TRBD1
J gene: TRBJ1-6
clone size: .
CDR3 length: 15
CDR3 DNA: TGTGCCAGCAGCCTAAAGGACAGGGGGGACGTGGCCCTCCACTTT
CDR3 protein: CASSLKDRGDVALHF

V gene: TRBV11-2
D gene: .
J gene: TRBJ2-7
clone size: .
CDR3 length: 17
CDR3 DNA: TGTGCCAGCAGCTATAATCGGTACAGCCTAAGCTCCTACGAGCAGTACTTC
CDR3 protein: CASSYNRYSLSSYEQYF

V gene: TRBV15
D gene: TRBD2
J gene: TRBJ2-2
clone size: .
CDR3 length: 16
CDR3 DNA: TGTGCCACCAGCACCGTAGCGGGGACGAACACCGGGGAGCTGTTTTTT
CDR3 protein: CATSTVAGTNTGELFF

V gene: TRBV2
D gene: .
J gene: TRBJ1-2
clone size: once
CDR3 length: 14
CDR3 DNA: TGTGCCAGCAGTGAAGACAGGGAAATGAATGGCTACACCTTC
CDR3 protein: CASSEDREMNGYTF

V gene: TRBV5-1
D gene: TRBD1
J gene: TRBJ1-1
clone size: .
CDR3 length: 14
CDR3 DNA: TGCGCCAGCAGTTATGGACAGGGGAACACTGAAGCTTTCTTT
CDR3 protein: CASSYGQGNTEAFF

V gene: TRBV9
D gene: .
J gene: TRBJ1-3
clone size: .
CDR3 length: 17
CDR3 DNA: TGTGCCAGCAGCGTAAGCGCGGGGTTCAGCTCTGGAAACACCATATATTTT
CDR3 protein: CASSVSAGFSSGNTIYF

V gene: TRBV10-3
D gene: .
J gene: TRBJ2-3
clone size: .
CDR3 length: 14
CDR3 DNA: TGTGCCACCGCGGACGGGTCCAGGAGGGATACGCAGTATTTT
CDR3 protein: CATADGSRRDTQYF

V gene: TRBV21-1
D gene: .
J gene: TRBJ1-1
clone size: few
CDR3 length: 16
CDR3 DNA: TGTGCCAGCAGCCTTCCCTTTGCGAATCGCGGCACTGAAGCTTTCTTT
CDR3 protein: CASSLPFANRGTEAFF

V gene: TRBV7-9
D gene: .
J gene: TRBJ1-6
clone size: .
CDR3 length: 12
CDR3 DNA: TGTGCCAGCAGCGTCCCGGGTTCACCCCTCCACTTT
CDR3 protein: CASSVPGSPLHF

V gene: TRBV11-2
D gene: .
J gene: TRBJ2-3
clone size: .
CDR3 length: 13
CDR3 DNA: TGTGCCAGCAGCTTAGAAAGCGCAGATACGCAGTATTTT
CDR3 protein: CASSLESADTQYF

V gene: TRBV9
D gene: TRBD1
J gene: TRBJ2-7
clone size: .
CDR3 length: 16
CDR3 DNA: TGTGCCAGCAGTATTACCGGGACAGGGGGCTCCTACGAGCAGTACTTC
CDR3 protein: CASSITGTGGSYEQYF

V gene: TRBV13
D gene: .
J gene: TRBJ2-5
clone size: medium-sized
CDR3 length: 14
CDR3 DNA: TGTGCCAGCAGCCTAAACCGGGGCCATGAGACCCAGTACTTC
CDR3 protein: CASSLNRGHETQYF

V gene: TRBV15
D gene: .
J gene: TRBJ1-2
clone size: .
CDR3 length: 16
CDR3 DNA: TGTGCCACCAGCAGAGATCGCGCCCAAACTAACTATGGCTACACCTTC
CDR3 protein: CATSRDRAQTNYGYTF

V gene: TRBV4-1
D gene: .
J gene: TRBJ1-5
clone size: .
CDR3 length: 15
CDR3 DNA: TGCGCCAGCAGCGAGGCCTCGGCAGGGACCCAGCCCCAGCATTTT
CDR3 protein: CASSEASAGTQPQHF

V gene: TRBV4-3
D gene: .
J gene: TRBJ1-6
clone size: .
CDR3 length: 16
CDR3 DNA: TGCGCCAGCAGCCAGGGCGACAGCCTGCACGATTCACCCCTCCACTTT
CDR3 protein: CASSQGDSLHDSPLHF

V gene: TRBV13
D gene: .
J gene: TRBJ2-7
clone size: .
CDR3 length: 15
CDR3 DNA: TGTGCCAGCAGCCCTTCGGGCAGAGGGGCTTACGAGCAGTACTTC
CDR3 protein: CASSPSGRGAYEQYF

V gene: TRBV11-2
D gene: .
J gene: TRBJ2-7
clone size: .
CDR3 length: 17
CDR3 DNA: TGTGCCAGCAGCGGTCCTCGGGACTCCCTCTTACCCTACGAGCAGTACTTC
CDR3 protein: CASSGPRDSLLPYEQYF

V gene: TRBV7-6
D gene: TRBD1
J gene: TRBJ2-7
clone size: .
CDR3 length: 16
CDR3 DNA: TGTGCCAGCAGCTTAGGGACAGGGGGAAGTACCTACGAGCAGTACTTC
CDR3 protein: CASSLGTGGSTYEQYF

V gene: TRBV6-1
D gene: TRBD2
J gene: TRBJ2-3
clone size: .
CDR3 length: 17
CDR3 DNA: TGTGCCAGCAGTGCTGAAGGACTAGCGGGGTACACAGATACGCAGTATTTT
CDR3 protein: CASSAEGLAGYTDTQYF

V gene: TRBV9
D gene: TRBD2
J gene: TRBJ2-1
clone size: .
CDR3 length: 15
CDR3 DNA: TGTGCCAGCAGCGAGGGGACTAGCGGTAACAATGAGCAGTTCTTC
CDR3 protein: CASSEGTSGNNEQFF

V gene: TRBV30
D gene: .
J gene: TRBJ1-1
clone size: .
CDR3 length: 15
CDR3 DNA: TGTGCCTGGAGTGTCGCCCTTCACATGAACACTGAAGCTTTCTTT
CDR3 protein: CAWSVALHMNTEAFF

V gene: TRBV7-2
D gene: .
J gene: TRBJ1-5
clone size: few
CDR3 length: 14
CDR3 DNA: TGTGCCAGCAGCTTAGGGGCCGGGAATCAGCCCCAGCATTTT
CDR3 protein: CASSLGAGNQPQHF

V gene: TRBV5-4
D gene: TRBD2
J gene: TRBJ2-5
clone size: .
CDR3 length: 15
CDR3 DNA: TGTGCCAGCAGCTTGGATAGCGGGGGAATGAAGACCCAGTACTTC
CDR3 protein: CASSLDSGGMKTQYF

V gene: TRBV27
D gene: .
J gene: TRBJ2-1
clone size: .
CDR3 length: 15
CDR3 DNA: TGTGCCAGCAGTTTAGGGCTAGCCTCCTACAATGAGCAGTTCTTC
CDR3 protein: CASSLGLASYNEQFF

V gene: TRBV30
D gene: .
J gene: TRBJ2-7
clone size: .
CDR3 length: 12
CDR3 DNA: TGTGCCTGGAGTGTAGGTCTACGCGAGCAGTACTTC
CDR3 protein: CAWSVGLREQYF

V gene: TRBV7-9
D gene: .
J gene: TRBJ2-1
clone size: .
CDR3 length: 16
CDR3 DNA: TGTGCCAGCAGCCCCCCGGACCCCGGAGCCTACAATGAGCAGTTCTTC
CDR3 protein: CASSPPDPGAYNEQFF

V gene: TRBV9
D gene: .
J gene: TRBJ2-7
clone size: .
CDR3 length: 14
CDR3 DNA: TGTGCCAGCAGCCGGACAGAGAGCTCCTACGAGCAGTACTTC
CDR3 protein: CASSRTESSYEQYF